This is a list of T cell receptor beta chains from one sample in a study of T cell repertoires in cytomegalovirus infection. TCRdb passed the reads through MiXCR, listing each CDR3 protein once. This sample has around 290,000 distinct CDR3 sequences, with roughly 23% found just once. The source material was PBMCs. All receptors come from a human donor in good health (CMV status not recorded). Some clones in this sample may be carry-over from other donors' samples. Each CDR3 is given without its conserved first and last residue. Fields, in order: J gene, clone size, V gene, CDR3 protein. Not every row has a clone size; where given, it reads once, few, many or a size class.

TRBJ1-5 | few | TRBV28 | ASSLNGRTGGNQPQH
TRBJ2-3 | - | TRBV7-2 | ASSLSSGRGNTQY
TRBJ1-2 | - | TRBV12-3/TRBV12-4 | ASSPWDRLGYGYT
TRBJ2-2 | few | TRBV10-3 | AISESADSTGELF
TRBJ2-1 | few | TRBV27 | ASSFLTGGPHNEQF
TRBJ1-6 | few | TRBV19 | ASSQARDRNNSPLH
TRBJ1-6 | many | TRBV18 | ASSPGQENSPLH
TRBJ2-7 | few | TRBV12-5 | ASEPSGSSYEQY
TRBJ2-5 | many | TRBV2 | ASSENRDLETQY
TRBJ2-7 | - | TRBV6-2/TRBV6-3 | ASSYRVDEQY
TRBJ1-5 | - | TRBV20-1 | SALSSNSNQPQH
TRBJ2-3 | - | TRBV28 | ASKLWQGTNTQY
TRBJ2-3 | few | TRBV29-1 | SGGPGGDTQY
TRBJ2-6 | - | TRBV20-1 | SAPGEAGANVLT
TRBJ2-7 | few | TRBV12-3/TRBV12-4 | ASSLRQVYEQY
TRBJ2-5 | - | TRBV6-2/TRBV6-3 | ASTNGPGQGQETQY
TRBJ2-5 | - | TRBV5-1 | ASSDVAGGTQY
TRBJ1-1 | - | TRBV19 | ASSIQLNTEAF
TRBJ2-7 | many | TRBV7-2 | ASSLTGGDYEQY
TRBJ2-3 | - | TRBV5-1 | ASSLAGGQGRGDTQY
TRBJ1-6 | - | TRBV5-1 | ASSPNTGTGSSPLH
TRBJ1-1 | - | TRBV19 | ASSISADTEAF
TRBJ2-7 | many | TRBV11-2 | ASSAGTGYYEQY
TRBJ2-5 | - | TRBV7-2 | ASSFAGSTQY
TRBJ1-1 | - | TRBV10-3 | AIRAGTGMNTEAF
TRBJ2-2 | few | TRBV6-9 | ASSSMRGTGNTGELF
TRBJ1-5 | - | TRBV29-1 | SVQLGNQPQH
TRBJ2-5 | - | TRBV7-9 | ASSLTGEGTQY
TRBJ1-3 | - | TRBV20-1 | SAPDRTSGNTIY
TRBJ1-1 | - | TRBV2 | ASSERPIGRVRDRYTEAF
TRBJ1-1 | few | TRBV11-2 | ASSRSGGRVNTEAF
TRBJ1-1 | - | TRBV6-6 | ASSYWTGLRTEAF
TRBJ1-5 | - | TRBV19 | ASSIRNQPQH
TRBJ1-1 | few | TRBV29-1 | SGTGGTAEAF
TRBJ2-5 | - | TRBV18 | ASSPSGGSRETQY
TRBJ2-6 | - | TRBV27 | ASTSSSGANVLT
TRBJ2-1 | many | TRBV7-6 | ASSLLAGGYNEQF
TRBJ1-1 | - | TRBV9 | ASSVAGMNTEAF
TRBJ2-7 | few | TRBV28 | ASSLYGRASREQY
TRBJ2-1 | many | TRBV7-8 | ASSLAEWVDEQF
TRBJ2-1 | few | TRBV6-2/TRBV6-3 | ASRGTSGSHNEQF
TRBJ1-1 | few | TRBV5-1 | ASSLMGQAMNTEAF
TRBJ2-7 | - | TRBV20-1 | SASGLAGGGVSYEQY
TRBJ1-5 | few | TRBV19 | ASSISQGELPQH
TRBJ1-2 | - | TRBV20-1 | TSPDNYGYT
TRBJ2-2 | many | TRBV7-2 | ASSSTASRGLAGNTGELF
TRBJ2-3 | - | TRBV2 | ASSARGGAFPDTQY
TRBJ2-1 | - | TRBV12-3/TRBV12-4 | ASSLSGREQF
TRBJ1-5 | few | TRBV20-1 | SARPGVNQPQH
TRBJ1-2 | - | TRBV2 | ASIPTTNYGYT
TRBJ2-5 | - | TRBV20-1 | SAGTSGGFRY
TRBJ2-1 | - | TRBV6-2/TRBV6-3 | ASSYWTSGSNEQF
TRBJ2-5 | many | TRBV7-2 | ASSLLLNQETQY
TRBJ1-5 | - | TRBV12-3/TRBV12-4 | ASSPSMSGQPQH
TRBJ2-5 | - | TRBV28 | ASSLRGEREETQY